This T cell receptor (beta chain) is from a study of OX40 agonist ivuxolimab in advanced cancers. Produced via immunoSEQ multiplex PCR; TCRdb's table is partial and in-frame only. Of about 28,000 clones in the sample, about 82% were seen once. The CDR3 spans 14 residues. Germline V lookup: CDR1 SGHVS, CDR2 FQNEAQ. Trimming left V 4 bases short and J 3 bases short, with 12 bases between. The receptor was derived from an adult with an advanced solid tumor such as melanoma, head and neck, liver or kidney cancer. The source material was CD4+ or CD8+ T cells sorted from blood, sampled in a trial of the OX40 agonist ivuxolimab. This rearrangement joins TRBV7-8 to TRBJ2-5; weak D call: TRBD1 (5 bases). For the CDR3, the DNA is TGTGCCAGCAGCTCCCTGCAAGGGGAAGAGACCCAGTACTTC. It codes for CASSSLQGEETQYF. Looking up the rest from reference TRBV7-8 and TRBJ2-5 gives the full variable domain: GAGVSQSPRYKVAKRGQDVALRCDPISGHVSLFWYQQALGQGPEFLTYFQNEAQLDKSGLPSDRFFAERPEGSVSTLKIQRTQQEDSAVYLCASSSLQGEETQYFGPGTRLLVL.